This T cell receptor beta chain was found in a study of PD-L1 blockade in urothelial cancer. Study information: Administration of atezolizumab to patients began around 2014, at 1,200 mg intravenously every 3 weeks. Specimens of blood held a median count of about 150,000 T cells. Samples came from 3 weeks, at the second dose, and 6 weeks into treatment.

Time point meaning: pretreatment peripheral blood. Here immunoSEQ multiplex PCR was the method, and the copy in TCRdb shows in-frame clones only, minus some. The data show around 130,000 clones, about four fifths seen once. Trimming removed 4 bases from V and 3 bases from J; junction bases left unmatched: 6. The CDR3 totals 14 residues. Germline V gene data show CDR1 as SGDLS and CDR2 as YYNGEE. The input for sequencing was PBMCs, taken around atezolizumab (anti-PD-L1) treatment. The TCR originated in a man aged 50 to 60 with urothelial cancer. The gene calls are TRBV9 and TRBJ2-7; 8 bases are a match to TRBD1. The CDR3 is CASSPRDRFYEQYF. DNA for the CDR3: TGTGCCAGCAGCCCCCGGGACAGGTTCTACGAGCAGTACTTC.